One and the same sample provided the 10 T cell receptor delta chains below, sequenced in a study of gamma-delta chains in newborns, infants, children. TCRdb reanalysed the reads via CATT. The sample yields fewer than 8,000 delta-chain clones, 0.66% seen once. Sequencing used blood. Receptors originate from a child who was a newborn, infant or young child, either healthy, febrile or measles-vaccinated (not recorded which).

Worth noting for this clone: TCRdb's entry gives the protein of a much larger clone, which mismatches this DNA's translation at residue 5, likely from a read error; the protein reported here is translated from the DNA. This chain connects TRDV2 to TRDJ3; 8 bases agree with TRDD3. The V gene end was trimmed by 3 bases and the J gene end by 0 bases; junction bases not matched to a gene: 6. In germline, CDR1 is GEAIGNYY, CDR2 EKD. This CDR3 spans 18 amino acids. This chain's CDR3 is CACDAGGPSSWDTRQMFF. In DNA form, the CDR3 reads TGTGCCTGTGACGCTGGGGGACCCAGCTCCTGGGACACCCGACAGATGTTTTTC.

Points on this clone: This sequence may be a read error, since a much larger clone differs from it by one base. The rearrangement links TRDV2 to TRDJ3; 8 bases agree with TRDD3. Germline V gives CDR1 GEAIGNYY, CDR2 EKD. V was clipped by 0 bases and J by 2 bases; unmatched bases: 2. The CDR3 totals 17 residues. CDR3 nucleotide sequence: TGTGCCTGTGACACCGCCTGGGGGACCTGGGACACCCGACAGATGTTTTTC. It is translated as CACDTAWGTWDTRQMFF.

As to this clone: A read error may explain this, as a much larger clone is one base away. Additional DNA sequences in this sample encode the identical CDR3. The genes are TRDV2 and TRDJ1; TRDD3 agrees at 10 bases. Germline V gene data show CDR1 as GEAIGNYY and CDR2 as EKD. The CDR3 sequence is 13 residues long. The CDR3 DNA follows: TGTGCCTGCGACACCTGGGGGATAGATAAACTCATCTTT. It codes for CACDTWGIDKLIF.

This clone was observed a handful of times. This DNA's translation differs at residue 8 from TCRdb's protein, which comes from a much larger clone; a read error is likely, and the protein shown is translated from the DNA. The chain carries TRDV2 and TRDJ3; 7 bases match TRDD3. The J segment lost 1 base and the V segment lost 3 bases, leaving 8 bases of the junction unmatched. The CDR3 spans 18 residues. Per germline, CDR1 GEAIGNYY and CDR2 EKD. The CDR3 sequence is CACDPWGFGSWDTRQMFF. CDR3 bases: TGTGCCTGTGACCCCTGGGGGTTCGGGTCCTGGGACACCCGACAGATGTTTTTC.

Details on this clone: Mismatch with germline at one junction end may stem from a read error. This CDR3 is also generated by other DNA sequences in the sample. The V call is TRDV2, the J call TRDJ3; 10 nucleotides align to TRDD3. The CDR3 totals 18 residues. Germline CDR1 is GEAIGNYY and CDR2 is EKD. Written as DNA, the CDR3 is TGTGCCTGTGACACTGGGGGATACAGGTCCTGGGACACCCGACAGATGTTCTTC. It specifies CACDTGGYRSWDTRQMFF.

Comment on this clone: The mismatch at residue 5 between this DNA's translation and the TCRdb protein of a much larger clone likely reflects a read error; the protein shown is translated from the DNA. The chain has TRDV2 and TRDJ3; 10 bases align to TRDD3. Trimming removed 2 bases from V and 0 bases from J; junction bases left unmatched: 3. The CDR3 covers 18 residues. Germline CDR1 is GEAIGNYY and CDR2 is EKD. The CDR3 here is CACDIGGYFSWDTRQMFF. In nucleotides, the CDR3 is TGTGCCTGTGACATTGGGGGATACTTCTCCTGGGACACCCGACAGATGTTTTTC.

Concerning this clone: Given a much more abundant clone one base away, this may be a read error. The rearrangement links TRDV2 to TRDJ2, with 9 bases aligning to TRDD3. There are 19 residues in the CDR3. The germline gives CDR1 GEAIGNYY, CDR2 EKD. For the CDR3, the DNA is TGTGCCTGTGACCCGATGGAGGGGATACGCAGGGGTATGACAGCACACCTCTTCTTT. Translated: CACDPMEGIRRGMTAHLFF.

As to this clone: A junction boundary mismatches the germline segment, possibly from a read error. The rearrangement uses TRDV2 and TRDJ3; TRDD3 matches 9 bases. The germline gives CDR1 GEAIGNYY, CDR2 EKD. The CDR3 contains 20 residues. The DNA for the CDR3 is TGTGCCTGTGACTCCCCGGTTGTACTGGGGGACGTATGGGACACCCGGCAGATGTTTTTC. Protein product: CACDSPVVLGDVWDTRQMFF.

Remarks on this clone: The translation of this DNA and the TCRdb protein of a much larger clone differ at residue 9, probably owing to a read error; the protein shown here is translated from the DNA. The V and J genes are TRDV2 and TRDJ3, with D maybe TRDD3 (6 bases). Germline V gene sequence: CDR1 GEAIGNYY, CDR2 EKD. This CDR3 spans 18 amino acids. The CDR3 coding sequence is TGCGCCTGTGACACCGTTCTGGGGTGCTCCTGGGACACCCGACAGATGTTTTTC. It yields the protein CACDTVLGCSWDTRQMFF.

This clone was seen only a few times. Given a much more abundant clone one base away, this may be a read error. The chain couples TRDV2 to TRDJ3; D possibly corresponds to TRDD3 (6 bases). Germline V gene lookup returns CDR1 GEAIGNYY and CDR2 EKD. This CDR3 spans 17 amino acids. The CDR3 DNA sequence: TGTGCCTGTGACACCCTAGTGGTTTCCTGGGGCACCCGACAGATGTTTTTC. This codes for CACDTLVVSWGTRQMFF.